A single sample gave rise to the 8 T cell receptor beta chains below, sequenced in a study of siplizumab effects on memory and regulatory T cells. Measured with immunoSEQ multiplex PCR; TCRdb has only the in-frame clones, and not every one. Among 110,000 or so clones listed, about 90% were seen once. The material sequenced was Tregs sorted from blood. The receptors here all came from a human donor in good health.

The gene calls are TRBV11-3 and TRBJ2-7, with D maybe TRBD2 (5 bases). This CDR3 comprises 13 residues. V shed 5 bases and J shed 3 bases, with 11 bases lying between them. Germline V gene data show CDR1 as SGHNT and CDR2 as YENEEA. The CDR3: CASSPAGDYEQYF. The CDR3 DNA is TGTGCCAGCAGCCCGGCCGGGGACTACGAGCAGTACTTC.

V is TRBV27 and J is TRBJ2-1, with unresolved D. Between the trimmed V and J ends, which lost 3 bases and 0 bases, there was a span of 12 bases. The CDR3 runs to 16 residues. Germline CDR1 MNHEY, CDR2 SMNVEV (reference sequence). In DNA, the CDR3 is TGTGCCAGCAGTTTCAATACAGATTCCTCCTACAATGAGCAGTTCTTC. As protein: CASSFNTDSSYNEQFF.

This clone was recorded once. The J gene is TRBJ1-6, the V gene TRBV7-2; D remains unclear. Germline V gene sequence: CDR1 SGHTA, CDR2 FQGNSA. CDR3 length: 15 residues. V was trimmed by 1 base and J by 6 bases, leaving 10 bases between them. The CDR3 DNA reads as TGTGCCAGCAGCTTAGTGTGGCAGGCTAATTCACCCCTCCACTTT. Its translation: CASSLVWQANSPLHF.

The chain links TRBV11-2 to TRBJ2-5; TRBD2 matches at 7 bases. Unmatched junction bases numbered 7, after V lost 5 bases and J lost 4 bases. Looked up from germline, CDR1 is SGHAT and CDR2 is FQNNGV. The CDR3 runs to 14 residues. CDR3 DNA: TGTGCCAGCAGCCGGGGGGATGCGCGAGAGACCCAGTACTTC. This sequence encodes CASSRGDARETQYF.

J is TRBJ1-1 and V is TRBV20-1; no definite D call. The CDR3 loop spans 10 amino acids. Trimming removed 5 bases from V and 6 bases from J, with 7 bases in between. Germline V gene lookup returns CDR1 DFQATT and CDR2 SNEGSKA (reference sequence). The CDR3 region is CSALIAEAFF. The CDR3 nucleotides read TGCAGTGCTTTGATAGCTGAAGCTTTCTTT.

This clone has only one observation. V is TRBV7-6 and J is TRBJ2-2, with 7 bases identical to TRBD1. This CDR3 comprises 13 residues. CDR1 and CDR2 from the germline V gene are SGHVS and FNYEAQ. V shed 11 bases, J shed 1 base, and the junction held 4 bases outside the gene matches. CDR3 sequence reads: CASGDRNTGELFF. DNA for the CDR3: TGTGCCTCAGGGGACAGGAACACCGGGGAGCTGTTTTTT.

The chain couples TRBV4-1 to TRBJ1-1; D call uncertain. Trimming removed 4 bases from V and 1 base from J, with 13 bases in between. This CDR3 comprises 15 residues. From germline, CDR1 is MGHRA and CDR2 YSYEKL. The CDR3 loop is CASSRRQQANTEAFF. The CDR3 DNA follows: TGCGCCAGCAGCCGTCGGCAGCAGGCGAACACTGAAGCTTTCTTT.

This chain joins TRBV5-5 and TRBJ2-2; D unclear. CDR1 and CDR2 from the germline V gene are SGHKS and YYEKEE (reference sequence). V lost 3 bases to trimming and J lost 4 bases, with 19 bases between them. CDR3 length: 17 residues. This CDR3 is CASSSPSQRRGTGELFF. The CDR3, as DNA: TGTGCCAGCAGCTCCCCTTCACAGCGCCGCGGCACCGGGGAGCTGTTTTTT. Full variable domain (outside the CDR3, taken from reference TRBV5-5 and TRBJ2-2): DAGVTQSPTHLIKTRGQQVTLRCSPISGHKSVSWYQQVLGQGPQFIFQYYEKEERGRGNFPDRFSARQFPNYSSELNVNALLLGDSALYLCASSSPSQRRGTGELFFGEGSRLTVL.